The source of this T cell receptor (beta chain) is a study of blood T cell repertoires in COVID-19. Germline assignment: CDR1 KGHDR and CDR2 SFDVKD. The CDR3 contains 13 residues. The ends were cut back, 4 bases at V and 7 bases at J, with 12 bases in the middle. The method was immunoSEQ multiplex PCR; TCRdb's version includes in-frame clones alone and lacks a portion of them. Of about 480,000 clones in the sample, around nine tenths were seen once. The material sequenced was PBMCs or T cells enriched from blood (not recorded which). The TCR comes from a woman aged 40 to 50 who had recovered from COVID-19. The chain links TRBV24-1 to TRBJ1-2; D gene uncertain. CDR3 region: CATSEESGLGYTF. In DNA form, the CDR3 reads TGTGCCACCAGTGAGGAGTCCGGTCTTGGCTACACCTTC.